Given below is one TCR beta chain in context. This clonotype appeared many times. Its antigen is currently not known. There are no base qualities to consult, and no much larger clone falls within one base. Preparation of the library involved RT-PCR. Sequencing was performed on an Illumina HiSeq 2500. The raw public data were reprocessed by TCRdb itself: fastp quality trimming at Q25, MiXCR clonotype calling, in-frame beta chains only. Under each unique CDR3 protein, matching rows form one entry showing the most common genes and DNA. Here the sample has fewer than 400,000 distinct CDR3 sequences; 21% occur a single time. Roughly 10% of the sample belongs to the ten largest clones. The germline V gene gives CDR1 as MRHNA and CDR2 as SNTAGT. Trimming takes 2 bases from V and 2 bases from J, and the germline ends sit 18 bases apart. The CDR3 sequence holds 17 residues, the cysteine and phenylalanine included. Only the CDR3 region is kept as DNA, spanning 51 bases read in frame from base 1.

The sample is drawn from a study of response to subunit inactivated influenza vaccine (dated by TCRdb to between 2017 and 2018). Looking at the study overall: Deep quantitative profiling of the T cell receptor repertoire was used in the study to follow responses to a trivalent subunit inactivated influenza vaccine.

Results the study describes overall, beyond this receptor: According to the authors, only a limited number of new T cells may be recruited by each seasonal influenza vaccination.

The sequence came from a man between 45 and 75 years old who received an inactivated influenza vaccine. Donor details come from another sample of the same person, matched by shared clones. The chain is encoded by TRBV6-4 joined to TRBJ1-1, with an unclear D gene assignment. The specimen comprised PBMCs from blood, sampled less than 22 months after vaccination. The bases read TGTGCCAGCAGTGACCCCCGTATGCAGAGATTAAACACTGAAGCTTTCTTT. This encodes CASSDPRMQRLNTEAFF.